This T cell receptor (beta chain) is from a study of blood T cell repertoires in COVID-19. For the study at large: T cells, B-cell-depleted T cells, or PBMCs supplied cDNA or gDNA.

In the original processing: Estimation of nucleated cell counts relied on the amplification of reference gene primers. Profiled with immunoSEQ multiplex PCR; TCRdb holds only in-frame clones, not every one. That table gives V, J and clone size, and the DNA gave D and trimming. Of tens of thousands of clones listed, approximately 84% were seen once; the top ten hold about 15%. Trimming cost V 1 base and J 0 bases; bases outside gene matches: 4. CDR3 length: 18 amino acids. Germline CDR1 is KGHDR and CDR2 is SFDVKD. The V and J genes are TRBV24-1 and TRBJ2-1; TRBD2 matches at 11 bases. The specimen sequenced was peripheral blood. This TCR was recovered from a human donor with active or convalescent COVID-19. The donor label of this sample is uncertain. In DNA form, the CDR3 reads TGTGCCACCAGTGATTTTAAACTAGCGGGAGTCTCCTACAATGAGCAGTTCTTC. Protein sequence: CATSDFKLAGVSYNEQFF.